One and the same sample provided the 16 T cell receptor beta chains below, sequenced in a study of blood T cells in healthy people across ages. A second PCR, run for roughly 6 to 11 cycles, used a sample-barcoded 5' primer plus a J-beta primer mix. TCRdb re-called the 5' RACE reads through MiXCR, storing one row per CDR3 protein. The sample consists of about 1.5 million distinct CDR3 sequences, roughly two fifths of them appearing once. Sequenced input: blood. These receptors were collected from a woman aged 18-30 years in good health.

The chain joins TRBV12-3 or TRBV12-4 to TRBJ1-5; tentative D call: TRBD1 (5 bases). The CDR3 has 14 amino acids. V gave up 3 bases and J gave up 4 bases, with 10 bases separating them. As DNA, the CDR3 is TGTGCCAGCAGTTTGATGGGGCGAAATCAGCCCCAGCATTTT. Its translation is CASSLMGRNQPQHF.

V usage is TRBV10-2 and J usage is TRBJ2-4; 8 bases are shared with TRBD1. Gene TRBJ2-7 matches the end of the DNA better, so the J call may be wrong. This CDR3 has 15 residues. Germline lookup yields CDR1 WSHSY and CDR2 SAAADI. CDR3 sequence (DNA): TGCGCCAGCAGCGGACAGGGAAAAGCATGGGGCGAGCAGTACTTC. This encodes CASSGQGKAWGEQYF.

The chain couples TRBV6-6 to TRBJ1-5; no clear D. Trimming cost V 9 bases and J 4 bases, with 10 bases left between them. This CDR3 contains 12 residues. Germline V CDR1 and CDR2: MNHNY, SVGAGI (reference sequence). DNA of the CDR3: TGTGCCAGTTCGGATACAAATCAGCCCCAGCATTTT. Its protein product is CASSDTNQPQHF.

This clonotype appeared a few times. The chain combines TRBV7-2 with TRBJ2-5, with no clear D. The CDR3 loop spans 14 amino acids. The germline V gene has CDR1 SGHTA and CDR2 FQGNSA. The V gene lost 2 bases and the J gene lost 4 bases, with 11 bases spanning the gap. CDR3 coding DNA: TGTGCCAGCAGCTTACTAGGTCCAGGAGAGACCCAGTACTTC. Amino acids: CASSLLGPGETQYF.

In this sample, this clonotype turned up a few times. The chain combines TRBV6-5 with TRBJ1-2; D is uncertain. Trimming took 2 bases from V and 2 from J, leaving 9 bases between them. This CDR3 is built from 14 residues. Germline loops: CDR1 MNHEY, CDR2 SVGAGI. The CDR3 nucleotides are TGTGCCAGCAGTTACCAGCAGCGGAACTATGGCTACACCTTC. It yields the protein CASSYQQRNYGYTF.

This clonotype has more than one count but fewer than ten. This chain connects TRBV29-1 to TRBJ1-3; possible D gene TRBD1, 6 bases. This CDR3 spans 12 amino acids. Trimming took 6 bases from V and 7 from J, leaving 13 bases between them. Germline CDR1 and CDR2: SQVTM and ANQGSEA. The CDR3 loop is CSVVGGGNTIYF. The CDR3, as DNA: TGCAGCGTGGTCGGGGGCGGCAACACCATATATTTT.

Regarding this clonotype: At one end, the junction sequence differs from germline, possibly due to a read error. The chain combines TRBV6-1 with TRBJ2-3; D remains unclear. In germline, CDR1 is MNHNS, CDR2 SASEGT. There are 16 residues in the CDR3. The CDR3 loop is CASREGVTTLTDTQYF. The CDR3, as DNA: TGTGCCAGCAGGGAAGGAGTCACTACGCTGACAGATACGCAGTATTTT.

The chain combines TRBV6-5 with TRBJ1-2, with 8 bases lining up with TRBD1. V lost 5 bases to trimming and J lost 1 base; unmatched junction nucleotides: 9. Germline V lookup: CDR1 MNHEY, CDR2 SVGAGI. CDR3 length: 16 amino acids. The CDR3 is CASSRNRDRYNYGYTF. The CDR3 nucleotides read TGTGCCAGCAGTAGAAACCGGGACAGGTATAACTATGGCTACACCTTC.

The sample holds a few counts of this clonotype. The CDR3 here is CASSLSTQGPWGVYGYTF. CDR3 in DNA: TGTGCCAGCAGTTTATCGACTCAAGGGCCTTGGGGGGTATATGGCTACACCTTC. The chain links TRBV28 to TRBJ1-2; a possible D gene is TRBD1 (5 bases). In germline, CDR1 is MDHEN, CDR2 SYDVKM. This CDR3 contains 18 residues. V lost 1 base and J lost 5, with 23 bases in between.

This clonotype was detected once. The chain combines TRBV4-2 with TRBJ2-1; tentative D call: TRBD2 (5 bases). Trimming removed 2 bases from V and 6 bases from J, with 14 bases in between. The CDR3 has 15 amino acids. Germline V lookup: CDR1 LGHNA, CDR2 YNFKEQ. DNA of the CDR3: TGTGCCAGCAGCCAAACCGGGATTACCTTCAATGAGCAGTTCTTC. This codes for CASSQTGITFNEQFF.

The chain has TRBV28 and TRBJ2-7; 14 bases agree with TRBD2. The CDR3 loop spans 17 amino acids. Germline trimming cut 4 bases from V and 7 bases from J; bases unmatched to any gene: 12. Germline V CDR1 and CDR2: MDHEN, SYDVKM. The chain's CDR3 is CASSYEPGLAGVYEQYF. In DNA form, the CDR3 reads TGTGCCAGCAGTTACGAGCCGGGACTAGCGGGAGTCTATGAGCAGTACTTC. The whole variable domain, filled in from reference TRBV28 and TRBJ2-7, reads DVKVTQSSRYLVKRTGEKVFLECVQDMDHENMFWYRQDPGLGLRLIYFSYDVKMKEKGDIPEGYSVSREKKERFSLILESASTNQTSMYLCASSYEPGLAGVYEQYFGPGTRLTVT.

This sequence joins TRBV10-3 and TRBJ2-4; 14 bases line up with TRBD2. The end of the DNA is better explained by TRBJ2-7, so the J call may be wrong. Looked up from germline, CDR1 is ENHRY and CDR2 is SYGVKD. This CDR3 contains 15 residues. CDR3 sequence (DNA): TGTGCCATCAGCATTGGGACTAGCGGGGGTTACGAGCAGTACTTC. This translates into CAISIGTSGGYEQYF.

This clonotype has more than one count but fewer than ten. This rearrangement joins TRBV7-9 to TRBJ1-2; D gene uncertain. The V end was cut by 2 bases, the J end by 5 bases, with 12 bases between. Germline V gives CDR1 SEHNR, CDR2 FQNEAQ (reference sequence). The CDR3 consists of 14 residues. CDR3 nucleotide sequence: TGTGCCAGCAGCTTATCGGGAGGCGAGTATGGCTACACCTTC. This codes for CASSLSGGEYGYTF.

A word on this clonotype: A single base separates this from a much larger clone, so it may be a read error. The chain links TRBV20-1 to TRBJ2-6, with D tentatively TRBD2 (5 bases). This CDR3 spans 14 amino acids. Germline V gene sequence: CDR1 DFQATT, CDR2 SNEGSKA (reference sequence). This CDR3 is CSASPGGWANVPTF. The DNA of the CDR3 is TGCAGTGCTTCCCCCGGAGGCTGGGCCAACGTCCCGACTTTC.

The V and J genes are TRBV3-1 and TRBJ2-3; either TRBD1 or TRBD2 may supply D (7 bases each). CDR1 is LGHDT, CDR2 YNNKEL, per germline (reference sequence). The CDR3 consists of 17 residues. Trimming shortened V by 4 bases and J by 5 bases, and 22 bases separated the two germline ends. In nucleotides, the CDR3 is TGTGCCAGCAGCCCCGCGACAGGGCTAGGGGGGGGAGATACGCAGTATTTT. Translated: CASSPATGLGGGDTQYF.

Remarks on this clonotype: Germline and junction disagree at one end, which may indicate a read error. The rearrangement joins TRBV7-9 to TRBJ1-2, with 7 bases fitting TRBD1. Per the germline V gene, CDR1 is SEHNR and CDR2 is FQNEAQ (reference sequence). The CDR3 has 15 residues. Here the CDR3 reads CARSFLRDRIYGYTF. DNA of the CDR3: TGTGCCAGAAGCTTCCTCCGGGACAGAATCTATGGCTACACCTTC.